A selection of T cell receptor beta chains follows, all from one sample in a study of T cells after somatic rescue of genetic block. Sequencing used immunoSEQ multiplex PCR; TCRdb keeps in-frame clones, though not all of them. The sample lists tens of thousands of clones; around 90% were seen once. Sequences were obtained from peripheral blood mononuclear cells (PBMCs). These receptors were collected from a woman aged 18-35 years. CDR3s include the opening cysteine and the closing phenylalanine or tryptophan. A D gene is named only where the DNA matches it firmly. Clone size, where shown, is once, few, many, or a class for clones that have expanded.

CASSGIHYNEQFF	TGTGCCAGCAGCGGGATTCACTACAATGAGCAGTTCTTC	TRBJ2-1	TRBV11-2	NA	NA
CASSFRETQYF	TGTGCCAGCAGTTTCCGTGAGACCCAGTACTTC	TRBJ2-5	TRBV6-1	NA	NA
CASSLSSGGYNEQFF	TGTGCCAGCAGCTTGTCTAGCGGGGGATACAATGAGCAGTTCTTC	TRBJ2-1	TRBV7-6	TRBD2	NA
CASSFMDSAEAFF	TGTGCCAGCAGCTTCATGGACAGCGCTGAAGCTTTCTTT	TRBJ1-1	TRBV11-3	NA	NA
CASSWFGEGSEQFF	TGTGCCAGCAGTTGGTTCGGGGAAGGATCTGAGCAGTTCTTC	TRBJ2-1	TRBV28	NA	once
CASSPTGNQPQHF	TGTGCCAGCAGCCCCACGGGCAATCAGCCCCAGCATTTT	TRBJ1-5	TRBV6-5	NA	NA
CASSLEQGTNQPQHF	TGTGCCAGCAGCTTGGAACAGGGGACTAATCAGCCCCAGCATTTT	TRBJ1-5	TRBV5-4	TRBD1	NA
CASSQGASVRLDTQYF	TGCGCCAGCAGCCAAGGGGCTAGTGTTCGATTAGATACGCAGTATTTT	TRBJ2-3	TRBV4-1	NA	once
CAISRTGTSGSNEQFF	TGTGCCATCAGTAGAACCGGGACTAGCGGGAGCAATGAGCAGTTCTTC	TRBJ2-1	TRBV10-3	TRBD2	NA
CASSIEAGFVYEQYF	TGTGCCAGTAGTATAGAAGCGGGGTTCGTATACGAGCAGTACTTC	TRBJ2-7	TRBV19	TRBD2	NA
CAWSSGRAEAFF	TGTGCCTGGAGTTCGGGGAGAGCTGAAGCTTTCTTT	TRBJ1-1	TRBV30	NA	NA
CASSQSGTGGTYEQYF	TGCGCCAGCAGTCAATCAGGGACAGGGGGAACCTACGAGCAGTACTTC	TRBJ2-7	TRBV23-1	TRBD1	once
CATTWATGETDEAFF	TGTGCCACCACTTGGGCTACGGGCGAGACTGATGAAGCTTTCTTT	TRBJ1-1	TRBV10-3	NA	NA
CATRSLVGQIPLNTEAFF	TGTGCCACCCGATCATTAGTGGGACAGATACCCTTGAACACTGAAGCTTTCTTT	TRBJ1-1	TRBV19	TRBD1	NA
CASSWDQTNTGELFF	TGCGCCAGCAGCTGGGACCAAACGAACACCGGGGAGCTGTTTTTT	TRBJ2-2	TRBV5-1	NA	NA
CASSLRSGSNQPQHF	TGTGCCAGCAGTTTAAGGAGTGGAAGCAATCAGCCCCAGCATTTT	TRBJ1-5	TRBV27	NA	NA
CASRQGNQPQHF	TGTGCCAGCCGCCAGGGCAATCAGCCCCAGCATTTT	TRBJ1-5	TRBV6-5	NA	NA
CASSSPAAGVNTEAFF	TGTGCCAGCAGCTCCCCCGCGGCAGGGGTAAACACTGAAGCTTTCTTT	TRBJ1-1	TRBV11-2	NA	NA
CASSLVLDNEQFF	TGCGCCAGCAGCTTGGTTTTGGATAATGAGCAGTTCTTC	TRBJ2-1	TRBV5-1	NA	NA
CASSYSRPGSGNTIYF	TGTGCCAGCAGTTACTCTCGCCCTGGCTCTGGAAACACCATATATTTT	TRBJ1-3	TRBV6-5	NA	NA
CASSQDTRDTEAFF	TGTGCCAGCAGCCAAGACACTAGGGACACTGAAGCTTTCTTT	TRBJ1-1	TRBV4-2	NA	few
CASSLSRRGYEQYF	TGTGCCAGCAGTTTATCTCGCAGAGGCTACGAGCAGTACTTC	TRBJ2-7	TRBV27	NA	NA
CASNSQGNTEAFF	TGTGCCAGCAATTCACAGGGGAACACTGAAGCTTTCTTT	TRBJ1-1	TRBV9	NA	NA
CASSLSPSYEQYF	TGTGCCAGCAGTTTATCCCCCTCCTACGAGCAGTACTTC	TRBJ2-7	TRBV27	NA	NA
CASSALWSGVFTGELFF	TGTGCCAGCAGTGCCCTATGGAGCGGGGTTTTCACCGGGGAGCTGTTTTTT	TRBJ2-2	TRBV6-1	TRBD2	NA
CASSRLDGAGGTEAFF	TGTGCCAGCAGCCGGCTCGACGGAGCAGGGGGCACTGAAGCTTTCTTT	TRBJ1-1	TRBV7-6	TRBD1	NA
CASSNDRGRREKLFF	TGTGCCAGTAGTAATGACAGGGGGCGAAGAGAAAAACTGTTTTTT	TRBJ1-4	TRBV19	TRBD1	NA
CASSSTYEQYF	TGTGCCAGCAGCTCCACCTACGAGCAGTACTTC	TRBJ2-7	TRBV13	NA	NA
CASSPRTGGFDETQYF	TGTGCCAGCAGTCCTCGGACAGGGGGCTTCGATGAGACCCAGTACTTC	TRBJ2-5	TRBV2	TRBD1	NA
CASSEVPSQPQHF	TGTGCCAGCAGTGAAGTACCTAGTCAGCCCCAGCATTTT	TRBJ1-5	TRBV6-1	NA	few
CASSLWRGSEAFF	TGTGCCAGCAGCCTATGGAGAGGTTCTGAAGCTTTCTTT	TRBJ1-1	TRBV11-2	NA	NA
CASRGGSGELFF	TGTGCCAGCAGAGGTGGCTCCGGGGAGCTGTTTTTT	TRBJ2-2	TRBV9	NA	few
CASRDIGTRGTEAFF	TGTGCCAGCAGGGATATCGGGACAAGGGGCACTGAAGCTTTCTTT	TRBJ1-1	TRBV25-1	NA	NA
CASRVGGMNTEAFF	TGCGCCAGCAGGGTCGGGGGCATGAACACTGAAGCTTTCTTT	TRBJ1-1	TRBV5-1	NA	once
CASSTGTSISNEQFF	TGCGCCAGCAGCACCGGGACTAGCATCTCCAATGAGCAGTTCTTC	TRBJ2-1	TRBV5-1	TRBD2	NA
CASGFGNQPQHF	TGTGCCAGCGGGTTTGGCAATCAGCCCCAGCATTTT	TRBJ1-5	TRBV27	NA	NA
CASSLGRGTSYEQYF	TGTGCCAGCAGCTTGGGCCGGGGTACCTCCTACGAGCAGTACTTC	TRBJ2-7	TRBV5-4	NA	NA
CASSLRTSGTSRDEQFF	TGCGCCAGCAGCCTCCGGACTAGCGGCACCTCCAGGGATGAGCAGTTCTTC	TRBJ2-1	TRBV5-1	TRBD2	NA
CASSLDLRGGYTF	TGTGCCAGCAGCTTGGACCTTCGGGGTGGCTACACCTTC	TRBJ1-2	TRBV5-6	NA	NA
CASSTGLAAARGTGELFF	TGTGCCAGCAGTACGGGACTAGCGGCAGCCCGGGGCACCGGGGAGCTGTTTTTT	TRBJ2-2	TRBV27	TRBD2	NA
CASSDNPTGSADTQYF	TGTGCCAGCAGTGACAACCCGACAGGGAGCGCAGATACGCAGTATTTT	TRBJ2-3	TRBV2	TRBD1	NA
CASTTTGAKLFF	TGTGCCAGCACCACGACGGGGGCCAAACTGTTTTTT	TRBJ1-4	TRBV2	NA	once
CASSLAFTGGPNEQFF	TGCGCCAGCAGCTTGGCCTTTACGGGAGGGCCGAATGAGCAGTTCTTC	TRBJ2-1	TRBV5-1	TRBD2	NA
CASSLAGPGELFF	TGTGCCAGCAGCTTGGCAGGGCCCGGGGAGCTGTTTTTT	TRBJ2-2	TRBV5-6	NA	NA
CASSLAGGYGGRLETQYF	TGTGCCAGCAGCTTAGCTGGTGGCTACGGAGGTCGGTTGGAGACCCAGTACTTC	TRBJ2-5	TRBV11-3	NA	once